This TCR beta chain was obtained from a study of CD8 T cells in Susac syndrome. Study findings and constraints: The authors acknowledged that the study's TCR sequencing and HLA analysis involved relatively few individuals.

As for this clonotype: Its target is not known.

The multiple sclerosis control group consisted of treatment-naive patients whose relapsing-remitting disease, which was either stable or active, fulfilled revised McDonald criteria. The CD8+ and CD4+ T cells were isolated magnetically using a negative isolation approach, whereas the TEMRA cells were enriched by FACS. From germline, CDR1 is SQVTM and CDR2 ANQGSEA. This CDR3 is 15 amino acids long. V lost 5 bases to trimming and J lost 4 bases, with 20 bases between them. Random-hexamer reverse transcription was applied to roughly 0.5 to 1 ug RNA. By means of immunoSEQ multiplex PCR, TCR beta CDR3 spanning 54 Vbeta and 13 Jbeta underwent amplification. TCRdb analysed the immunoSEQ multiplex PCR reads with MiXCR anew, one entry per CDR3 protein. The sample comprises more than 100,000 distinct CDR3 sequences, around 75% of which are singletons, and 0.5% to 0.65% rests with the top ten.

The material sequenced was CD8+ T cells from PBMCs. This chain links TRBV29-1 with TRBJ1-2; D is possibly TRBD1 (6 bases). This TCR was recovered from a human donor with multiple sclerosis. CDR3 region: CSVPGQLGEVYGYTF. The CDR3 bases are TGCAGCGTTCCCGGACAGTTGGGGGAGGTCTATGGCTACACCTTC.